The clone carrying this T cell receptor beta chain was seen a single time. CDR1 is SGHDT and CDR2 is YYEEEE in the germline V gene. This CDR3 contains 15 residues. The junction had 10 bases not matched to a gene; V was cut back by 4 bases and J by 7 bases. This entry is derived from a study of blood T cell repertoires in COVID-19. Study-level information: Sites in the United States, Italy and Spain provided acute and convalescent COVID-19 samples. The cDNA or gDNA used as material had been derived from T cells, B-cell-depleted T cells, or PBMCs.

Original data processing: Amplification with reference gene primers provided the estimates of nucleated cell counts. TCRdb's table, derived via immunoSEQ multiplex PCR, lists solely in-frame clones and lacks some. V and J calls and clone size come straight from that table; D and trimming were deduced from the DNA. Here the sample spans approximately 100,000 clones, 84% being singletons. Sequences were obtained from peripheral blood. This sequence was found in a man aged 55 to 70 with acute or convalescent COVID-19. The chain recombines TRBV5-6 with TRBJ2-2; 7 nucleotides align to TRBD1. In nucleotides, the CDR3 is TGTGCCAGCAGCATGACAGGGTTTCGTCACGGGGAGCTGTTTTTT. Translating gives CASSMTGFRHGELFF.